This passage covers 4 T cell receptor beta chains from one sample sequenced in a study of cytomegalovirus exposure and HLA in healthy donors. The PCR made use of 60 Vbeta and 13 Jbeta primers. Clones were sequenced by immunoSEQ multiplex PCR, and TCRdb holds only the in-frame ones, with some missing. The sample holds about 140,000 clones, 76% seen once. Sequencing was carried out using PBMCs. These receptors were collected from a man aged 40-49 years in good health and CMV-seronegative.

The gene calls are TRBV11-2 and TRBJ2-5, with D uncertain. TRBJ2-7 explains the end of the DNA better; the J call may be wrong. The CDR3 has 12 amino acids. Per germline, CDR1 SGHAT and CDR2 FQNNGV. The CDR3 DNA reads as TGTGCCAGCAGCTTAGGAGTCCACGAGCAGTACTTC. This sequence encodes CASSLGVHEQYF.

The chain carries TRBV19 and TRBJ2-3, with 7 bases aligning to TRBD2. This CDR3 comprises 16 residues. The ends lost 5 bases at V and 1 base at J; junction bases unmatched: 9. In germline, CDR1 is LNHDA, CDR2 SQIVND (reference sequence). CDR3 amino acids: CASSVWTSTGTDTQYF. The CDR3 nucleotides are TGTGCCAGTAGTGTCTGGACTAGTACGGGCACAGATACGCAGTATTTT.

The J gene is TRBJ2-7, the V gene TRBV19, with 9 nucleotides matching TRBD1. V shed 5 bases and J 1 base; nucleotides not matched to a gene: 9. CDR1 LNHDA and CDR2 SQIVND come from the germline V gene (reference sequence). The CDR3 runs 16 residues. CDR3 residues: CASSADTGGASYEQYF. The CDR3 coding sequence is TGTGCCAGTAGTGCAGACACAGGGGGCGCTTCCTACGAGCAGTACTTC.

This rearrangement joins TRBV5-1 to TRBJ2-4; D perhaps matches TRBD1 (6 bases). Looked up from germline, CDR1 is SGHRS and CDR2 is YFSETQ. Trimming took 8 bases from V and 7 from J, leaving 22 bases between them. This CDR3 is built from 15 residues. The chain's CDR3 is CASSPPQGSGNIQYF. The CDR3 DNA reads TGCGCCAGTAGCCCCCCCCAGGGGTCGGGGAACATTCAGTACTTC.